This T cell receptor beta chain was sequenced in a study of blood T cell repertoires in COVID-19. Across the whole study: Sources were T cells, B-cell-depleted T cells, or PBMCs; the material itself was cDNA or gDNA.

V lost 4 bases and J 2 bases, leaving 11 bases between the germline ends. The CDR3 contains 15 residues. Germline V gene sequence: CDR1 SGHTA, CDR2 FQGTGA. How the authors handled the data: Reference gene primers were amplified, and this amplification served to estimate nucleated cell counts. The table came from immunoSEQ multiplex PCR; TCRdb's copy has only in-frame clones and leaves some out. That table supplies the V and J calls and clone size; D and trimming were determined from the DNA. Of approximately 150,000 clones listed, roughly 77% are singletons. The rearrangement links TRBV7-3 to TRBJ2-2; D may be TRBD1 (6 bases). The sequenced sample was peripheral blood. The sequence was obtained from a human donor in a cohort sampled during active COVID-19. CDR3 amino acids: CASSSGQTNTGELFF. CDR3 nucleotide sequence: TGTGCCAGCAGCTCCGGACAGACTAACACCGGGGAGCTGTTTTTT.